This TCR beta chain was sequenced in a study of blood T cell repertoires in COVID-19. Study information: The samples span acute and convalescent COVID-19 from the United States, Italy and Spain. Nucleic acid was either cDNA or gDNA, and it came from T cells, B-cell-depleted T cells, or PBMCs.

In the authors' methods: Amplification of reference gene primers provided the estimated nucleated cell counts. Sequenced by immunoSEQ multiplex PCR; TCRdb stores in-frame clones only, minus some. V and J calls and clone size come straight from that table; D and trimming were deduced from the DNA. This table holds more than 85,000 clones, approximately 84% found once. The CDR3 runs to 12 residues. CDR1 is GTSNPN, CDR2 SVGIG, per germline (reference sequence). V dropped 4 bases and J dropped 0 bases, with 7 bases sitting between them. The sample comprised peripheral blood. The chain carries TRBV30 and TRBJ2-7; D not resolved. The sequence came from a man in his 70s with acute or convalescent COVID-19. CDR3 sequence reads: CAWTTSSYEQYF. CDR3 nucleotides: TGTGCCTGGACGACAAGCTCCTACGAGCAGTACTTC. Full variable domain (outside the CDR3, taken from reference TRBV30 and TRBJ2-7): SQTIHQWPATLVQPVGSPLSLECTVEGTSNPNLYWYRQAAGRGLQLLFYSVGIGQISSEVPQNLSASRPQDRQFILSSKKLLLSDSGFYLCAWTTSSYEQYFGPGTRLTVT.